A selection of T cell receptor beta chains follows, all from one sample in a study of PD-1 blockade in classical Hodgkin lymphoma. The assay was immunoSEQ multiplex PCR, and TCRdb's table has in-frame clones only and misses some. Among over 25,000 clones listed, 72% were seen once. Sequencing used peripheral blood mononuclear cells (PBMCs), obtained before the fourth cycle of nivolumab. The receptors come from a human donor with classical Hodgkin lymphoma. Both conserved end residues are part of each CDR3.

v_call | cdr3_aa
TRBV7-9 | CASSVTYGYTF
TRBV6-5 | CASSSTGGRAEAFF
TRBV27 | CASSLSPGFNEKLFF
TRBV6-5 | CASSSMQGYEQYF
TRBV5-5 | CASSLSSGRGNQPQHF
TRBV27 | CASSLGTSGANEQFF
TRBV5-1 | CASSLQQSSGNTIYF
TRBV4-3 | CASSQSVGWGTQYF
TRBV28 | CASSPGLASNEQFF
TRBV27 | CASSEWDGSNQPQHF
TRBV10-2 | CASSEIRQGYSNQPQHF
TRBV25-1 | CASSDRAAEGYTF
TRBV6-1 | CASSDSGVKYEQYF
TRBV15 | CATSIRTGMNTEAFF
TRBV7-2 | CASSLAAAGTGSYNEQFF
TRBV4-2 | CASSQDGNTGELFF
TRBV10-3 | CAISPAGGAGDTQYF
TRBV10-3 | CAISESPDTAYEQYF
TRBV19 | CASSARDRDPYNEQFF
TRBV5-1 | CASSLEAGDQPQHF
TRBV6-5 | CASSYSRTLGTDTQYF
TRBV5-1 | CASSFLAGTYNEQFF
TRBV28 | CASSHPGGGVWGYTF